Following are 31 T cell receptor beta chains from one sample sequenced in a study of blood T cell repertoires in COVID-19 (dated by TCRdb to 2018 to 2021). Libraries were built with the immunoSEQ multiplex PCR assay. In its TCRdb copy, this immuneACCESS table keeps in-frame sequences only and misses some clones. Where compared with another copy, unresolved V genes explain less than half of these, and the others have no known cause. This sample lists about 160,000 clones; 70% to 90% were detected once. The ten largest make up roughly 7% of the sample. The sequenced sample consisted of peripheral blood. These receptors were collected from a man aged 45 to 65 with active or convalescent COVID-19.

The J gene is TRBJ2-7, the V gene TRBV29-1; weak D call: TRBD2 (6 bases). V was trimmed by 6 bases and J by 3 bases, leaving 9 bases between them. The CDR3 is 11 amino acids. Germline CDR1 reads SQVTM; CDR2 reads ANQGSEA. The CDR3 DNA is TGCAGCGTCAAGACTAGCTACGAGCAGTACTTC. This translates into CSVKTSYEQYF.

The chain recombines TRBV3-1 (or the pseudogene TRBV3-2) with TRBJ2-7, with D unresolved. The V and J ends lost 6 bases and 5 bases respectively, with 8 bases between them. The CDR3 consists of 11 residues. Germline-derived CDR1 and CDR2 are LGHDT and YNNKEL (reference sequence). The CDR3 loop reads CASSRSDEQYF. DNA of the CDR3: TGTGCCAGCAGTAGGAGCGACGAGCAGTACTTC.

The chain couples TRBV24-1 to TRBJ2-3; 12 nucleotides agree with TRBD1. The germline V gene has CDR1 KGHDR and CDR2 SFDVKD. The CDR3 runs to 16 residues. Trimming at V came to 4 bases and at J to 7 bases, leaving 8 bases not matched to a gene. DNA for the CDR3: TGTGCCACCAGTGACCCGGGACAGGGGGCAGAAAATACGCAGTATTTT. The encoded protein is CATSDPGQGAENTQYF.

This clone was detected once. The chain recombines TRBV9 with TRBJ2-1; 7 positions agree with TRBD2. V was clipped by 1 base and J by 9 bases; unmatched bases: 7. CDR3 length: 14 residues. In germline, CDR1 is SGDLS, CDR2 YYNGEE. CDR3 coding DNA: TGTGCCAGCAGCGTACTCCAACTAGCGACTGAGCAGTTCTTC. It translates to CASSVLQLATEQFF.

V is TRBV7-2 and J is TRBJ2-1; 9 bases fit TRBD2. The junction had 13 bases not matched to a gene; V was cut back by 5 bases and J by 5 bases. This CDR3 has 17 amino acids. Germline-derived CDR1 and CDR2 are SGHTA and FQGNSA. The CDR3 DNA reads TGTGCCAGCAGCCTTCCGGGCGGGGGGGCCATCGACAATGAGCAGTTCTTC. It translates to CASSLPGGGAIDNEQFF. The whole variable domain, filled in from reference TRBV7-2 and TRBJ2-1, reads GAGVSQSPSNKVTEKGKDVELRCDPISGHTALYWYRQSLGQGLEFLIYFQGNSAPDKSGLPSDRFSAERTGGSVSTLTIQRTQQEDSAVYLCASSLPGGGAIDNEQFFGPGTRLTVL.

V gene TRBV9 combines with J gene TRBJ2-7; 8 nucleotides align to TRBD1. CDR1 is SGDLS and CDR2 is YYNGEE in the germline V gene. The CDR3 runs 14 residues. V lost 0 bases to trimming and J lost 4 bases; unmatched junction nucleotides: 3. The CDR3 protein is CASSVGQGTYEQYF. CDR3 bases: TGTGCCAGCAGCGTAGGACAGGGGACTTACGAGCAGTACTTC.

The gene calls are TRBV13 and TRBJ2-1, with TRBD2 as a possible D gene (5 bases). CDR3 length: 15 amino acids. V lost 4 bases and J lost 3, with 13 bases in between. The germline V gene encodes CDR1 PRHDT and CDR2 FYEKMQ (reference sequence). The CDR3 sequence: CASSSSQRNYNEQFF. The CDR3 DNA reads TGTGCCAGCAGCTCCAGTCAGCGGAACTACAATGAGCAGTTCTTC.

The rearrangement joins TRBV29-1 to TRBJ1-1, with 8 bases identical to TRBD1. Germline trimming cut 4 bases from V and 4 bases from J; bases unmatched to any gene: 8. Germline values: CDR1 SQVTM, CDR2 ANQGSEA. The CDR3 is 14 amino acids. CDR3 nucleotide sequence: TGCAGCGTTGTTAACAGGGGGTCAGGCACTGAAGCTTTCTTT. As protein: CSVVNRGSGTEAFF.

The rearrangement uses TRBV7-8 and TRBJ1-2, with 8 bases fitting TRBD1. V lost 5 bases to trimming and J lost 0 bases; unmatched junction nucleotides: 5. This CDR3 has 15 amino acids. Germline loops: CDR1 SGHVS, CDR2 FQNEAQ. In nucleotides, the CDR3 is TGTGCCAGCAGCGATACAGGGGGGGCTAACTATGGCTACACCTTC. Protein: CASSDTGGANYGYTF.

V gene TRBV2 combines with J gene TRBJ1-3; the match to TRBD1 covers 9 bases. The CDR3 length is 13 residues. Losses at the gene ends were 6 bases for V and 3 bases for J; bases not matched to a gene: 0. CDR1 is SNHLY and CDR2 is FYNNEI in the germline V gene. The CDR3 loop reads CASRDRGGNTIYF. DNA of the CDR3: TGTGCCAGCAGGGACAGGGGTGGAAACACCATATATTTT.

V gene TRBV6-6 combines with J gene TRBJ1-5; D remains unclear. Germline V lookup: CDR1 MNHNY, CDR2 SVGAGI (reference sequence). Trimming stripped 10 bases from V and 2 bases from J, with 18 bases between. This CDR3 comprises 15 residues. The CDR3 region has the DNA TGTGCCACCCGGGATCCTTCCAAAGGCAATCAGCCCCAGCATTTT. Protein: CATRDPSKGNQPQHF.

The chain combines TRBV20-1 with TRBJ2-7, with a weak D call TRBD2 (5 bases). V was clipped by 3 bases and J by 0 bases, with 18 bases between them. Germline V gene sequence: CDR1 DFQATT, CDR2 SNEGSKA (reference sequence). The CDR3 runs 16 residues. The CDR3 sequence: CSASDGGPQISYEQYF. In DNA form, the CDR3 reads TGCAGTGCTAGTGATGGCGGGCCCCAGATCTCCTACGAGCAGTACTTC.

The chain has TRBV28 and TRBJ2-5; TRBD2 agrees at 9 bases. Germline V gene lookup returns CDR1 MDHEN and CDR2 SYDVKM. Losses at the gene ends were 7 bases for V and 9 bases for J; bases not matched to a gene: 15. The CDR3 loop spans 15 amino acids. The CDR3 spells CASMTSGTSTRAQYF. CDR3 DNA: TGTGCCAGCATGACATCCGGGACTAGCACAAGGGCCCAGTACTTC.

The chain employs TRBV7-8 and TRBJ1-1; 9 nucleotides match TRBD1. Germline lookup yields CDR1 SGHVS and CDR2 FQNEAQ. The CDR3 totals 16 residues. V lost 5 bases and J lost 8; bases outside the gene matches: 15. The CDR3 reads CASSPALIQGAGEAFF. In nucleotides, the CDR3 is TGTGCCAGCAGCCCAGCCCTAATACAGGGGGCGGGGGAAGCTTTCTTT.

This rearrangement joins TRBV3-1 (or the pseudogene TRBV3-2) to TRBJ2-3; 13 bases line up with TRBD2. Germline assignment: CDR1 LGHDT and CDR2 YNNKEL (reference sequence). Unmatched junction bases numbered 5, after V lost 4 bases and J lost 4 bases. The CDR3 has 16 amino acids. In nucleotides, the CDR3 is TGTGCCAGCAGCCGGACTAGCGGGAGTCGTTCAGATACGCAGTATTTT. It translates to CASSRTSGSRSDTQYF.

This chain uses TRBV19 with TRBJ1-2; D call uncertain. V dropped 7 bases and J dropped 4 bases, with 16 bases sitting between them. This CDR3 has 14 amino acids. The germline gives CDR1 LNHDA, CDR2 SQIVND (reference sequence). In DNA, the CDR3 is TGTGCCAGTATCTCCGATCGCGAGATCTATGGCTACACCTTC. This gives the protein CASISDREIYGYTF.

The sample holds a few counts of this clone. The chain joins TRBV7-9 to TRBJ1-6; 8 positions agree with TRBD1. J lost 11 bases, V lost 1 base, and 4 bases had no gene match. CDR1 is SEHNR, CDR2 FQNEAQ, per germline (reference sequence). This CDR3 is built from 14 residues. As DNA, the CDR3 is TGTGCCAGCAGCTTAGGACAGGGGAGGACACCCCTCCACTTT. Translation gives CASSLGQGRTPLHF.

This clone was detected ten times or more. The V call is TRBV7-9, the J call TRBJ2-1; D is possibly TRBD2 (5 bases). This CDR3 has 13 residues. Germline V gene data show CDR1 as SEHNR and CDR2 as FQNEAQ (reference sequence). The ends were cut back, 10 bases at V and 7 bases at J, with 17 bases in the middle. CDR3 in DNA: TGTGCCACCTCATACGGGAATCGGAATGAGCAGTTCTTC. This codes for CATSYGNRNEQFF.

J is TRBJ2-1 and V is TRBV7-2; tentative D call: TRBD1 (6 bases). The V gene's germline CDR1 is SGHTA and CDR2 FQGNSA. This CDR3 is built from 17 residues. V gave up 2 bases and J gave up 7 bases, with 21 bases separating them. Here the CDR3 DNA reads TGTGCCAGCAGCTTAATGGCAGGCGGGCAGGGGTGGAATGAGCAGTTCTTC. This sequence encodes CASSLMAGGQGWNEQFF.

The rearrangement joins TRBV6-1 to TRBJ2-7, with 12 bases that match TRBD2. The germline V gene encodes CDR1 MNHNS and CDR2 SASEGT. The junction had 2 bases not matched to a gene; V was cut back by 5 bases and J by 0 bases. This CDR3 spans 15 amino acids. This CDR3 reads CASSPTSGSSYEQYF. DNA for the CDR3: TGTGCCAGCAGTCCGACTAGCGGGAGCTCCTACGAGCAGTACTTC.

This clone was seen a few times. This chain uses TRBV29-1 with TRBJ1-2, with TRBD1 matching over 7 bases. The CDR3 totals 14 residues. Looked up from germline, CDR1 is SQVTM and CDR2 is ANQGSEA. The V and J ends lost 7 bases and 3 bases, in that order; junction bases with no gene match: 11. This CDR3 is CSAGRAGGDYGYTF. The CDR3 nucleotides are TGCAGCGCCGGAAGGGCAGGGGGTGACTATGGCTACACCTTC. The entire variable domain, with the rest obtained from reference TRBV29-1 and TRBJ1-2, is as follows: SAVISQKPSRDICQRGTSLTIQCQVDSQVTMMFWYRQQPGQSLTLIATANQGSEATYESGFVIDKFPISRPNLTFSTLTVSNMSPEDSSIYLCSAGRAGGDYGYTFGSGTRLTVV.

The chain has TRBV7-9 and TRBJ2-7; TRBD1 matches 11 bases. Germline-derived CDR1 and CDR2 are SEHNR and FQNEAQ (reference sequence). V was clipped by 5 bases and J by 7 bases; unmatched bases: 4. The CDR3 is 13 residues long. CDR3 protein: CASSPGTGGEQYF. The CDR3 nucleotides are TGTGCCAGCAGCCCCGGGACAGGGGGGGAGCAGTACTTC.

This chain connects TRBV5-1 to TRBJ1-3; the D gene is possibly TRBD1 (5 bases). Trimming shortened V by 4 bases and J by 7 bases, and 15 bases separated the two germline ends. This CDR3 is 14 amino acids long. Germline CDR1 reads SGHRS; CDR2 reads YFSETQ. CDR3 protein: CASSPGGSGNTIYF. DNA of the CDR3: TGCGCCAGCAGCCCCGGGGGGTCGGGGAACACCATATATTTT. The entire variable domain, with the rest obtained from reference TRBV5-1 and TRBJ1-3, is as follows: KAGVTQTPRYLIKTRGQQVTLSCSPISGHRSVSWYQQTPGQGLQFLFEYFSETQRNKGNFPGRFSGRQFSNSRSEMNVSTLELGDSALYLCASSPGGSGNTIYFGEGSWLTVV.

This chain connects TRBV6-2 or TRBV6-3 to TRBJ2-1; 8 bases map to TRBD2. The length of the CDR3 is 14 residues. The trim removed 5 bases at V and 7 bases at J, leaving 7 bases unmatched. CDR1 and CDR2 (germline): MNHEY, SVGEGT. The CDR3 protein is CASSAFSGGNEQFF. The CDR3, as DNA: TGTGCCAGCAGTGCCTTTTCGGGAGGGAATGAGCAGTTCTTC.

The V call is TRBV5-1, the J call TRBJ2-2; D might be TRBD1 (6 bases). The germline CDR1 and CDR2 sequences are SGHRS and YFSETQ. Trimming cost V 4 bases and J 5 bases, with 12 bases left between them. CDR3 length: 14 residues. The CDR3 is CASSAAGTTGELFF. DNA of the CDR3: TGCGCCAGCAGCGCCGCCGGGACAACCGGGGAGCTGTTTTTT.

This clone appeared a single time. The rearrangement links TRBV7-3 to TRBJ2-2; D possibly corresponds to TRBD2 (5 bases). This CDR3 spans 14 amino acids. Trimming removed 4 bases at V and 0 bases at J, with 6 bases between. Germline V gene data show CDR1 as SGHTA and CDR2 as FQGTGA. The DNA for the CDR3 is TGTGCCAGCAGCTCCGGGACGAACACCGGGGAGCTGTTTTTT. Amino acids: CASSSGTNTGELFF.

The V gene is TRBV19, the J gene TRBJ1-2, with a possible D match to TRBD1 (5 bases). CDR1 and CDR2 (germline): LNHDA, SQIVND (reference sequence). This CDR3 is built from 12 residues. Between the trimmed V and J ends, which lost 6 bases and 4 bases, there was a span of 9 bases. The CDR3 spells CASSDSFYGYTF. The CDR3 coding sequence is TGTGCCAGTAGCGACAGCTTCTATGGCTACACCTTC.

The J gene is TRBJ1-1, the V gene TRBV19, with TRBD1 matching over 9 bases. The CDR3 length is 15 residues. Per the germline V gene, CDR1 is LNHDA and CDR2 is SQIVND (reference sequence). With 6 bases clipped from V and 1 base from J, the junction kept 6 bases outside the gene matches. In DNA form, the CDR3 reads TGTGCCAGTAGCCGACCGGGACAGGGGAACACTGAAGCTTTCTTT. This gives the protein CASSRPGQGNTEAFF.

For the CDR3, the DNA is TGTGCCAGGGGACAGTCCTATGGCTACACCTTC. Translation: CARGQSYGYTF. The chain couples TRBV7-5 to TRBJ1-2; the table's D call, TRBD1, was not checked against the DNA. TRBV7-5 is deemed a pseudogene. CDR3 length: 11 amino acids.

V gene TRBV5-1 combines with J gene TRBJ1-6, with 8 positions matching TRBD1. Per germline, CDR1 SGHRS and CDR2 YFSETQ. The V gene end was trimmed by 4 bases and the J gene end by 6 bases; junction bases not matched to a gene: 9. The CDR3 consists of 16 residues. The CDR3 nucleotides are TGCGCCAGCAGCCTCTCCCGGACAGGGTCTAATTCACCCCTCCACTTT. Encoded protein: CASSLSRTGSNSPLHF.

The rearrangement links TRBV9 to TRBJ1-1; 7 bases line up with TRBD1. CDR3 length: 14 amino acids. The trim removed 3 bases at V and 2 bases at J, leaving 4 bases unmatched. From germline, CDR1 is SGDLS and CDR2 YYNGEE. CDR3 loop: CASSAGQTNTEAFF. DNA of the CDR3: TGTGCCAGCAGCGCGGGACAGACCAACACTGAAGCTTTCTTT.